Presented here are 21 T cell receptor beta chains from one specimen sequenced in a study of shared clonotypes between healthy human individuals. Using immunoSEQ multiplex PCR, the repertoire was profiled, and TCRdb retains in-frame clones only, with some absent. The data hold some 1 million clones, with approximately 68% observed a single time. Sequencing input: memory CD4+ T cells sorted from blood. The sample's subset: CD45RA-negative fraction. The receptors were gathered from a man younger than 30 in good health.

The chain joins TRBV5-1 to TRBJ2-7; 8 positions match TRBD1. V trimming: 4 bases; J trimming: 7 bases; junction bases outside the gene matches: 13. CDR1 is SGHRS and CDR2 is YFSETQ in the germline V gene. CDR3 length equals 15 residues. The CDR3 is CASSRITKQGEEQYF. The DNA for the CDR3 is TGCGCCAGCAGCCGGATTACAAAACAGGGGGAAGAGCAGTACTTC. The variable domain in full, completed from reference TRBV5-1 and TRBJ2-7, reads KAGVTQTPRYLIKTRGQQVTLSCSPISGHRSVSWYQQTPGQGLQFLFEYFSETQRNKGNFPGRFSGRQFSNSRSEMNVSTLELGDSALYLCASSRITKQGEEQYFGPGTRLTVT.

V is TRBV30 and J is TRBJ2-3; no definite D call. Germline assignment: CDR1 GTSNPN and CDR2 SVGIG (reference sequence). The CDR3 has 12 residues. The germline V and J ends were trimmed by 0 bases and 5 bases, with 6 bases remaining between them. CDR3 DNA sequence: TGTGCCTGGAGTGTTAGTGGAGATACGCAGTATTTT. As protein: CAWSVSGDTQYF.

V gene TRBV11-2 combines with J gene TRBJ1-1, with D uncertain. Between the trimmed V and J ends, which lost 1 base and 1 base, there was a span of 4 bases. This CDR3 is built from 13 residues. From germline, CDR1 is SGHAT and CDR2 FQNNGV. The CDR3 nucleotides are TGTGCCAGCAGCTTAGTCACGAACACTGAAGCTTTCTTT. It translates to CASSLVTNTEAFF.

V and J are TRBV6-5 and TRBJ2-3, with 8 nucleotides matching TRBD2. The CDR3 has 15 residues. CDR1 is MNHEY and CDR2 is SVGAGI in the germline V gene. Trimming removed 0 bases from V and 5 bases from J; junction bases left unmatched: 4. CDR3 in DNA: TGTGCCAGCAGTTACTCGCACCTAGCGGGAGATACGCAGTATTTT. This gives the protein CASSYSHLAGDTQYF.

The gene calls are TRBV10-3 and TRBJ1-1, with D possibly matching TRBD1 (5 bases). Germline V gives CDR1 ENHRY, CDR2 SYGVKD. CDR3 length equals 15 residues. V was pared by 10 bases and J by 1 base, with 19 bases between. The CDR3: CASRTPGATNTEAFF. The DNA of the CDR3 is TGTGCCAGCAGGACCCCTGGGGCGACGAACACTGAAGCTTTCTTT.

This clone came up once. In the same sample, other DNA sequences code for this CDR3. The chain carries TRBV14 and TRBJ1-2; possibly TRBD1 for D (6 bases). The V gene lost 6 bases and the J gene lost 2 bases, with 13 bases spanning the gap. This CDR3 has 14 residues. Germline CDR1 reads SGHDN; CDR2 reads FVKESK. CDR3 residues: CASSRQDLNYGYTF. DNA for the CDR3: TGTGCCAGCAGTCGACAGGATCTGAACTATGGCTACACCTTC.

This chain links TRBV2 with TRBJ2-2; D is perhaps TRBD1 (5 bases). V gave up 7 bases and J gave up 2 bases, with 11 bases separating them. This CDR3 contains 14 residues. Germline V gene data show CDR1 as SNHLY and CDR2 as FYNNEI. The CDR3 nucleotides are TGTGCCAGCAAGCTAGACAGTAACACCGGGGAGCTGTTTTTT. Encoded protein: CASKLDSNTGELFF.

A few counts support this clone. This chain joins TRBV7-9 and TRBJ2-3; 8 positions agree with TRBD2. The CDR3 consists of 18 residues. The J segment lost 1 base and the V segment lost 4 bases, leaving 13 bases of the junction unmatched. CDR1 and CDR2 from the germline V gene are SEHNR and FQNEAQ (reference sequence). The CDR3: CASSSSRRLAKGTDTQYF. CDR3 nucleotide sequence: TGTGCCAGCAGCTCCTCTCGCCGACTAGCGAAGGGCACAGATACGCAGTATTTT.

The rearrangement joins TRBV7-4 to TRBJ1-2; 9 positions match TRBD1. The CDR3 consists of 18 residues. Per the germline V gene, CDR1 is SGHVT and CDR2 is SQSDAQ. Trimming at V came to 5 bases and at J to 13 bases, leaving 26 bases not matched to a gene. The CDR3 sequence is CASSVSRPGDFTGGPLTF. The CDR3 DNA reads as TGTGCCAGCAGCGTAAGTAGACCCGGGGACTTCACAGGGGGCCCTCTCACCTTC.

The count of this clone is one. The gene calls are TRBV29-1 and TRBJ2-7; 8 bases are a match to TRBD2. This CDR3 has 12 residues. Germline V CDR1 and CDR2: SQVTM, ANQGSEA. J lost 1 base, V lost 6 bases, and 2 bases had no gene match. The CDR3 region is CSVGRASYEQYF. CDR3 DNA: TGCAGCGTCGGGAGGGCATCCTACGAGCAGTACTTC.

This rearrangement joins TRBV27 to TRBJ2-7; 8 bases fit TRBD2. After removal of 7 bases from V and 6 bases from J, the junction contained 11 bases not matched to a gene. The germline V gene encodes CDR1 MNHEY and CDR2 SMNVEV (reference sequence). The CDR3 sequence is 14 residues long. The CDR3 is CASTSYGGRREQYF. CDR3 nucleotides: TGTGCCAGCACCTCTTATGGCGGGAGGCGCGAGCAGTACTTC.

This chain links TRBV29-1 with TRBJ2-7, with D unresolved. V was pared by 6 bases and J by 3 bases, with 9 bases between. The CDR3 has 11 amino acids. Germline CDR1 SQVTM, CDR2 ANQGSEA. This chain's CDR3 is CSVGMNYEQYF. DNA of the CDR3: TGCAGCGTCGGAATGAACTACGAGCAGTACTTC.

The J gene is TRBJ2-7, the V gene TRBV30; TRBD2 is a possible D gene (6 bases). From germline, CDR1 is GTSNPN and CDR2 SVGIG (reference sequence). Trimming removed 4 bases at V and 0 bases at J, with 16 bases between. This CDR3 is 15 amino acids long. The CDR3 reads CAWIGGTLSSYEQYF. The CDR3 DNA sequence: TGTGCCTGGATAGGAGGGACTCTTAGCTCCTACGAGCAGTACTTC.

CDR3 residues: CASSQDVGAADTQYF. Written as DNA, the CDR3 is TGTGCCAGCAGCCAAGACGTCGGCGCAGCAGATACGCAGTATTTT. The chain links TRBV14 to TRBJ2-3; D gene unclear. The V gene lost 0 bases and the J gene lost 4 bases, with 11 bases spanning the gap. Germline loops: CDR1 SGHDN, CDR2 FVKESK. CDR3 length: 15 amino acids.

CDR3 residues: CASSETPRPDNSPLHF. CDR3 coding DNA: TGCGCCAGCAGTGAGACCCCACGCCCCGATAATTCACCCCTCCACTTT. The rearrangement uses TRBV10-2 and TRBJ1-6; D unclear. Deletions cut 2 bases from V and 5 bases from J, with 13 bases between. Looked up from germline, CDR1 is WSHSY and CDR2 is SAAADI. This CDR3 contains 16 residues.

The chain carries TRBV7-2 and TRBJ2-4; the D gene is possibly TRBD1 (6 bases). The V and J ends lost 5 bases and 9 bases respectively, with 20 bases between them. The CDR3 consists of 15 residues. Germline V gene sequence: CDR1 SGHTA, CDR2 FQGNSA. In DNA form, the CDR3 reads TGTGCCAGCAGCCAAAGGTCGGGACAAGGAGTCATTCAGTACTTC. Translating it yields CASSQRSGQGVIQYF.

This clone has just one count. At the DNA level, this CDR3 is encoded by other sequences in the same sample as well. The chain has TRBV30 and TRBJ2-7; 8 positions match TRBD2. The CDR3 has 14 amino acids. The trim removed 3 bases at V and 4 bases at J, leaving 8 bases unmatched. Germline V lookup: CDR1 GTSNPN, CDR2 SVGIG (reference sequence). CDR3 region: CAWSVGGDSYEQYF. For the CDR3, the DNA is TGTGCCTGGAGCGTCGGGGGGGACTCTTACGAGCAGTACTTC.

On this clone itself: Different DNA sequences within this sample yield the same CDR3. The chain couples TRBV5-1 to TRBJ1-4; the D gene is possibly TRBD1 (5 bases). V gave up 2 bases and J gave up 8 bases, with 13 bases separating them. Germline V CDR1 and CDR2: SGHRS, YFSETQ. This CDR3 has 14 amino acids. In DNA form, the CDR3 reads TGCGCCAGCAGCTTAGGGCAGGGAGGCGAAAAACTGTTTTTT. Translating it yields CASSLGQGGEKLFF.

The CDR3 loop is CASSPDPTDTQYF. CDR3 DNA sequence: TGTGCCAGCAGCCCCGATCCCACAGATACGCAGTATTTT. The chain carries TRBV5-4 and TRBJ2-3; unclear D gene. The V end was cut by 4 bases, the J end by 2 bases, with 8 bases between. Germline loops: CDR1 SGHNT, CDR2 YYREEE (reference sequence). There are 13 residues in the CDR3. Supplemented by reference TRBV5-4 and TRBJ2-3, the full variable domain reads ETGVTQSPTHLIKTRGQQVTLRCSSQSGHNTVSWYQQALGQGPQFIFQYYREEENGRGNFPPRFSGLQFPNYSSELNVNALELDDSALYLCASSPDPTDTQYFGPGTRLTVL.

V gene TRBV18 combines with J gene TRBJ2-1, with D unresolved. CDR1 KGHSH and CDR2 LQKENI come from the germline V gene. CDR3 size: 14 residues. The V end was cut by 1 base, the J end by 5 bases, with 9 bases between. The CDR3 DNA follows: TGTGCCAGCTCACCACAGGAGACGAACAATGAGCAGTTCTTC. Translated, it gives CASSPQETNNEQFF.

This clone was observed a single time. The chain joins TRBV10-3 to TRBJ1-2; 8 positions match TRBD1. Trimming removed 3 bases from V and 6 bases from J; junction bases left unmatched: 6. The germline V gene encodes CDR1 ENHRY and CDR2 SYGVKD. The CDR3 is 14 residues long. The CDR3 here is CAISDSDRVDGYTF. In DNA form, the CDR3 reads TGTGCCATCAGTGACTCGGACAGGGTGGATGGCTACACCTTC.